A selection of T cell receptor beta chains follows, all from one sample in a study of control samples from healthy donors and cancer patients. Generated by immunoSEQ multiplex PCR, the TCRdb table keeps only in-frame clones and is missing some. The sample yields 25,000 to 35,000 clones, around 80% seen once. The sequenced material came from PBMCs. These receptors came from a man aged 60 to 69 with head and neck cancer. Each CDR3 is given with its conserved first and last residue. The D gene is left open where the match is weak. Rows give clone size only sometimes, using once, few, many, or a class for an expanded clone.

j_call	cdr3_length	clone_size	d_call	v_call	cdr3_aa	cdr3_nt
TRBJ2-3	12	.	.	TRBV5-1	CASSLETDTQYF	TGCGCCAGCAGCTTGGAGACAGATACGCAGTATTTT
TRBJ1-1	13	.	.	TRBV28	CASYRRENTEAFF	TGTGCCAGCTACAGACGAGAAAACACTGAAGCTTTCTTT
TRBJ1-5	15	.	.	TRBV2	CASSELGTFLEPQHF	TGTGCCAGCAGTGAATTGGGTACATTTCTTGAGCCCCAGCATTTT
TRBJ2-1	15	.	TRBD2	TRBV7-2	CASSRTSGSYNEQFF	TGTGCCAGCAGCCGGACTAGCGGGAGCTACAATGAGCAGTTCTTC
TRBJ2-2	14	few	.	TRBV6-5	CASRQGSSTGELFF	TGTGCCAGCAGACAAGGAAGTAGCACCGGGGAGCTGTTTTTT
TRBJ2-1	13	.	.	TRBV28	CASSFYTYNEQFF	TGTGCCAGCAGTTTCTACACCTACAATGAGCAGTTCTTC
TRBJ2-7	14	.	TRBD1	TRBV7-2	CPSATGQGAYEQYF	TGTCCCTCAGCCACGGGGCAGGGGGCCTACGAGCAGTACTTC
TRBJ1-1	13	.	.	TRBV7-8	CASSSTRNTEAFF	TGTGCCAGCAGCTCGACAAGGAACACTGAAGCTTTCTTT
TRBJ1-2	12	.	.	TRBV3-1/TRBV3-2	CDSSQESVGYTF	TGTGACAGCAGCCAAGAGTCCGTTGGCTACACCTTC
TRBJ1-2	13	.	.	TRBV28	CASKEATDYGYTF	TGTGCCAGCAAAGAGGCCACCGACTATGGCTACACCTTC
TRBJ2-7	14	.	.	TRBV9	CASSTGTGSYEQYF	TGTGCCAGCAGCACCGGGACTGGCTCCTACGAGCAGTACTTC
TRBJ1-2	15	few	TRBD1	TRBV27	CASSPAGTGGVGYTF	TGTGCCAGCAGTCCCGCCGGGACAGGGGGTGTTGGCTACACCTTC
TRBJ2-2	15	.	.	TRBV29-1	CSVTPGSSPTGELFF	TGCAGCGTGACACCCGGGAGCAGCCCCACCGGGGAGCTGTTTTTT
TRBJ1-4	13	.	.	TRBV27	CASSLAVTEKLFF	TGTGCCAGCAGTCTGGCAGTAACTGAAAAACTGTTTTTT
TRBJ2-7	14	.	.	TRBV20-1	CSASPYRVSYEQYF	TGCAGTGCTAGTCCTTACAGGGTCTCCTACGAGCAGTACTTC
TRBJ1-1	14	.	.	TRBV29-1	CSVVGGFGKAEAFF	TGCAGCGTTGTTGGGGGGTTCGGAAAGGCTGAAGCTTTCTTT
TRBJ1-2	16	.	.	TRBV5-1	CARSSGGGGDPGGYTF	TGCGCCCGCAGCTCGGGTGGGGGGGGCGATCCTGGGGGCTACACCTTC
TRBJ2-5	13	.	.	TRBV18	CASSPGGLETQYF	TGTGCCAGCTCACCAGGAGGATTGGAGACCCAGTACTTC
TRBJ1-1	15	.	.	TRBV19	CASRIYSMSDTEAFF	TGTGCCAGTAGGATTTACTCAATGTCGGACACTGAAGCTTTCTTT
TRBJ1-5	14	.	.	TRBV2	CASSENTSNQPQHF	TGTGCCAGCAGTGAAAACACCTCCAATCAGCCCCAGCATTTT
TRBJ2-1	13	.	.	TRBV24-1	CATSDNFGGEQFF	TGTGCCACCAGTGATAATTTCGGCGGTGAGCAGTTCTTC
TRBJ2-3	15	.	.	TRBV5-5	CASSLGPKGTDTQYF	TGTGCCAGCAGCTTGGGCCCAAAAGGCACAGATACGCAGTATTTT
TRBJ1-1	13	.	.	TRBV5-5	CASSFGKNTEAFF	TGTGCCAGCAGCTTTGGCAAGAACACTGAAGCTTTCTTT
TRBJ2-3	12	.	.	TRBV5-5	CASSLLTDTQYF	TGTGCCAGCAGCTTACTCACAGATACGCAGTATTTT
TRBJ2-7	17	few	.	TRBV7-2	CASSLGSTAGPSGEQYF	TGTGCCAGCAGCTTAGGTTCCACTGCGGGTCCGAGCGGGGAGCAGTACTTC
TRBJ1-1	13	.	.	TRBV14	CASSLRYSLKAFF	TGTGCCAGCAGCTTACGTTACAGTTTAAAAGCTTTCTTT
TRBJ2-5	15	.	.	TRBV4-3	CASSQEPNGAWTQYF	TGCGCCAGCAGCCAAGAACCGAACGGAGCCTGGACCCAGTACTTC
TRBJ2-2	14	.	TRBD2	TRBV5-6	CASSLYWRETELFF	TGTGCCAGCAGCTTGTACTGGCGGGAGACGGAGCTGTTTTTT
TRBJ2-1	13	once	TRBD2	TRBV5-4	CASSYLAGHEQFF	TGTGCCAGCAGCTACTTAGCGGGACATGAGCAGTTCTTC
TRBJ1-1	11	.	.	TRBV30	CAWSGDLRAFF	TGTGCCTGGAGTGGGGACCTAAGGGCTTTCTTT
TRBJ2-5	16	once	.	TRBV10-3	CAISESAGLLQETQYF	TGTGCCATCAGTGAGTCCGCGGGACTCCTACAAGAGACCCAGTACTTC
TRBJ2-4	19	.	TRBD2	TRBV19	CASSILGLAGGTAKNIQYF	TGTGCCAGTAGTATCCTAGGACTAGCGGGAGGGACCGCCAAAAACATTCAGTACTTC
TRBJ2-7	11	once	.	TRBV27	CASRGAYEQYF	TGTGCCAGCAGAGGAGCTTACGAGCAGTACTTC
TRBJ2-1	19	.	TRBD2	TRBV24-1	CATSDFQHSSGTGKIKQFF	TGTGCCACCAGTGATTTCCAACACTCTAGCGGGACGGGTAAGATAAAGCAGTTCTTC
TRBJ2-4	15	.	.	TRBV4-1	CASSQVSLGVNIQYF	TGCGCCAGCAGCCAAGTCAGTCTAGGGGTAAACATTCAGTACTTC
TRBJ2-3	16	.	TRBD1	TRBV24-1	CATSDLAGQGSDTQYF	TGTGCCACCAGTGATTTAGCGGGACAGGGGTCAGATACGCAGTATTTT
TRBJ1-2	13	.	.	TRBV7-3	CASSPGLNYGYTF	TGTGCCAGCAGCCCGGGCCTTAACTATGGCTACACCTTC
TRBJ2-3	14	.	.	TRBV5-1	CASSPEDGTDTQYF	TGCGCCAGCAGCCCAGAGGACGGCACAGATACGCAGTATTTT
TRBJ2-1	14	.	.	TRBV6-5	CASSLLRAANEQFF	TGTGCCAGCAGTCTCCTCCGGGCGGCGAATGAGCAGTTCTTC